This T cell receptor (beta chain) was sequenced for a study of response to subunit inactivated influenza vaccine. Points from the study as a whole: Each seasonal influenza vaccination recruits few new T cells, the authors suggested.

The germline gives CDR1 MDHEN, CDR2 SYDVKM. The CDR3 has 18 residues. Trimming at V came to 3 bases and at J to 0 bases, leaving 8 bases not matched to a gene. As regards this clonotype: Its cognate antigen is unknown.

TCRdb analysed the RT-PCR reads with MiXCR anew, one entry per CDR3 protein. Here the sample spans about 530,000 distinct CDR3 sequences, approximately 12% being singletons. This specimen consisted of PBMCs from blood, obtained roughly 48 days after vaccination. V and J are TRBV28 and TRBJ2-6; 7 bases align to TRBD2. The clonotype comes from a man aged 50-60 years who received an inactivated influenza vaccine. The CDR3 DNA is TGTGCCAGCAGTTTCGTTGGAGGGAGGGCCTCTGGGGCCAACGTCCTGACTTTC. It translates to CASSFVGGRASGANVLTF. Filled out from reference TRBV28 and TRBJ2-6, the complete variable domain reads DVKVTQSSRYLVKRTGEKVFLECVQDMDHENMFWYRQDPGLGLRLIYFSYDVKMKEKGDIPEGYSVSREKKERFSLILESASTNQTSMYLCASSFVGGRASGANVLTFGAGSRLTVL.